These T cell receptor beta chains were read from a single sample in a study of shared clonotypes between healthy human individuals. Profiling relied on immunoSEQ multiplex PCR, and the TCRdb table lists in-frame clones only, not all of them. The table lists roughly 2.2 million clones, roughly 90% of them singletons. Sequencing was performed on naive CD4+ T cells from PBMCs. The receptors derive from a man aged 18 to 29 in good health. Some clones in this sample may be carry-over from other donors' samples. Both conserved end residues are part of each CDR3. A D gene is named only where the DNA matches it firmly. Clone size is shown for a subset of rows, as once, few, many or a class of expanded clone.

j_call v_call d_call clone_size cdr3_aa cdr3_nt
TRBJ1-6 TRBV1 . . CTSSQVGTLSPLHF TGCACCAGCAGCCAAGTTGGTACACTTTCACCCCTCCACTTT
TRBJ2-5 TRBV7-2 . . CASSLEPSGETQYF TGTGCCAGCAGCTTAGAGCCTTCCGGAGAGACCCAGTACTTC
TRBJ1-5 TRBV28 TRBD1 . CASTGQAEPQHF TGTGCCAGCACGGGACAGGCTGAGCCCCAGCATTTT
TRBJ2-7 TRBV7-2 . once CASSYGGTVDYEQYF TGTGCCAGCAGCTACGGAGGGACTGTCGACTACGAGCAGTACTTC
TRBJ2-7 TRBV5-1 TRBD2 . CASSAGGGRYEQYF TGCGCCAGCTCCGCGGGGGGAGGGCGGTACGAGCAGTACTTC
TRBJ2-7 TRBV7-2 . . CASSRTFYEQYF TGTGCCAGCAGCCGGACATTCTACGAGCAGTACTTC
TRBJ2-7 TRBV11-2 . . CASSPSWGWEQYF TGTGCCAGCAGCCCCTCGTGGGGCTGGGAGCAGTACTTC
TRBJ2-2 TRBV19 TRBD1 . CAPRDRVLDTGELFF TGTGCTCCTCGGGACAGGGTACTTGACACCGGGGAGCTGTTTTTT
TRBJ2-5 TRBV6-5 TRBD1 . CASSKGQGARKTQYF TGTGCCAGCAGTAAGGGACAGGGGGCGAGGAAGACCCAGTACTTC
TRBJ1-2 TRBV28 TRBD1 . CASSLGGQGGWNGYTF TGTGCCAGCAGTTTGGGTGGACAGGGAGGTTGGAATGGCTACACCTTC
TRBJ1-2 TRBV7-2 TRBD1 . CASSLATGAGYGYTF TGTGCCAGCAGCTTAGCTACAGGGGCGGGCTATGGCTACACCTTC
TRBJ2-1 TRBV5-1 . . CASSSLARGSFNEQFF TGCGCCAGCAGCTCTCTCGCACGGGGGAGCTTCAATGAGCAGTTCTTC
TRBJ2-5 TRBV6-5 TRBD1 . CASSYYRGQETQYF TGTGCCAGCAGTTACTACAGGGGGCAAGAGACCCAGTACTTC
TRBJ2-7 TRBV5-1 TRBD2 . CASSLLTGTSGSYEQYF TGCGCCAGCAGCTTGCTTACGGGGACTAGCGGGTCCTACGAGCAGTACTTC
TRBJ1-1 TRBV2 . few CASSAVRGTEAFF TGTGCCAGCAGTGCGGTACGGGGGACTGAAGCTTTCTTT
TRBJ2-7 TRBV29-1 . . CSVGTRVSYEQYF TGCAGCGTTGGTACCCGGGTCTCCTACGAGCAGTACTTC
TRBJ2-1 TRBV12-5 TRBD2 . CASGLILGRELSYNEQFF TGTGCTAGTGGTTTAATCCTTGGGCGGGAGCTTTCCTACAATGAGCAGTTCTTC
TRBJ2-1 TRBV9 . . CASSVGAVSYNEQFF TGTGCCAGCAGCGTAGGGGCTGTCTCCTACAATGAGCAGTTCTTC
TRBJ2-7 TRBV14 . . CASSRGPSYEQYF TGTGCCAGCAGCCGCGGGCCCTCCTACGAGCAGTACTTC
TRBJ2-4 TRBV5-1 TRBD1 . CASSFLAGTGSSKNIQYF TGCGCCAGCAGCTTTCTTGCGGGGACAGGGTCGTCCAAAAACATTCAGTACTTC
TRBJ2-2 TRBV6-6 TRBD1 . CASSTPRTGAGGELFF TGTGCCAGCAGTACGCCCCGGACAGGGGCGGGCGGGGAGCTGTTTTTT
TRBJ2-7 TRBV30 . . CAWSVSREQYF TGTGCCTGGAGTGTTAGTCGGGAGCAGTACTTC
TRBJ2-7 TRBV2 TRBD1 . CASVGQGSYEQYF TGTGCCAGCGTAGGACAGGGATCCTACGAGCAGTACTTC
TRBJ1-1 TRBV2 . few CASSWDLEAFF TGTGCCAGCAGTTGGGACCTTGAAGCTTTCTTT
TRBJ2-5 TRBV28 . . CASSLLSWGPREQETQYF TGTGCCAGCAGTCTCCTGAGTTGGGGGCCGAGAGAACAAGAGACCCAGTACTTC
TRBJ1-4 TRBV5-1 . . CASSDNRADSEKLFF TGCGCCAGCAGCGACAACAGGGCAGATTCTGAAAAACTGTTTTTT
TRBJ1-2 TRBV6-1 . . CASTQGSLPNYGYTF TGTGCCAGCACCCAGGGGTCTCTACCTAACTATGGCTACACCTTC
TRBJ2-1 TRBV2 . . CASSEARSSYNEQFF TGTGCCAGCAGTGAAGCAAGAAGCTCCTACAATGAGCAGTTCTTC
TRBJ1-4 TRBV27 . . CASSPAVPRGKLFF TGTGCCAGCAGCCCCGCAGTACCTCGAGGAAAACTGTTTTTT
TRBJ2-3 TRBV19 . . CASNYSPTDTQYF TGTGCCAGTAACTATAGTCCCACAGATACGCAGTATTTT
TRBJ1-3 TRBV6-5 . once CASSYESGNTIYF TGTGCCAGCAGTTACGAGTCTGGAAACACCATATATTTT
TRBJ2-1 TRBV9 . . CASSGPTDTYNEQFF TGTGCCAGCAGCGGACCCACCGACACCTACAATGAGCAGTTCTTC
TRBJ2-1 TRBV19 TRBD2 . CASSKLLRTSGLPGNEQFF TGTGCCAGTAGTAAACTCCTCAGGACTAGCGGCCTCCCGGGGAATGAGCAGTTCTTC
TRBJ2-7 TRBV27 . . CASSLSRQTPYEQYF TGTGCCAGCAGTTTATCGAGGCAGACCCCCTACGAGCAGTACTTC
TRBJ1-2 TRBV19 TRBD1 . CAISGQGNYGYTF TGTGCCATCTCGGGACAGGGGAACTATGGCTACACCTTC
TRBJ1-5 TRBV2 . . CASSVGGGLWQPQHF TGTGCCAGCAGTGTCGGGGGTGGGTTGTGGCAGCCCCAGCATTTT
TRBJ1-1 TRBV25-1 . . CASSESIMAGKGYTEAFF TGTGCCAGCAGTGAATCTATCATGGCAGGGAAAGGGTACACTGAAGCTTTCTTT
TRBJ2-4 TRBV14 . . CASSQAVLGIQYF TGTGCCAGCAGCCAAGCCGTATTGGGCATTCAGTACTTC
TRBJ2-1 TRBV7-3 TRBD1 . CASSPQGADYNEQFF TGTGCCAGCAGCCCACAGGGGGCGGACTACAATGAGCAGTTCTTC
TRBJ2-7 TRBV11-3 . . CASSLGSGWYEQYF TGTGCCAGCAGCTTAGGAAGCGGGTGGTACGAGCAGTACTTC
TRBJ2-7 TRBV7-9 . . CASSFGGVDNQQYF TGTGCCAGCAGCTTCGGGGGAGTTGATAACCAGCAGTACTTC
TRBJ2-5 TRBV15 . . CATSSLFRNQETQYF TGTGCCACCAGCAGCCTTTTCAGAAACCAAGAGACCCAGTACTTC
TRBJ2-5 TRBV11-2 TRBD2 once CASSLGGGSVETQYF TGTGCCAGCAGCTTAGGGGGGGGATCGGTGGAGACCCAGTACTTC
TRBJ1-6 TRBV5-6 TRBD1 . CASSFAGGVSPLHF TGTGCCAGCAGCTTTGCAGGGGGAGTGTCACCCCTCCACTTT
TRBJ2-2 TRBV27 . . CASSLRTSNTGELFF TGTGCCAGCAGTTTACGCACTTCAAACACCGGGGAGCTGTTTTTT
TRBJ1-2 TRBV6-4 . . CASSEGLTNYGYTF TGTGCCAGCAGTGAAGGGCTTACTAACTATGGCTACACCTTC
TRBJ1-4 TRBV30 TRBD1 . CAWARQGLGANEKLFF TGTGCCTGGGCACGACAGGGGCTGGGGGCTAATGAAAAACTGTTTTTT
TRBJ1-4 TRBV5-1 . . CASSSQGRVEKLFF TGCGCCAGCAGCTCCCAGGGGCGGGTTGAAAAACTGTTTTTT
TRBJ2-7 TRBV18 TRBD1 . CASSPPRQGQGEQYF TGTGCCAGCTCACCACCAAGACAGGGCCAGGGCGAGCAGTACTTC